This record covers a single T cell receptor beta chain. This sample was taken from a study of blood T cell repertoires in COVID-19. At the level of the study: PBMCs, B-cell-depleted T cells, or T cells provided the cDNA or gDNA that made up the material.

Original handling: Amplification of reference gene primers provided the estimated nucleated cell counts. The data were produced by immunoSEQ multiplex PCR, yet TCRdb's version contains in-frame clones alone and is incomplete. For V, J and clone size, that table is used; D and trimming come from the DNA. The sample lists roughly 71,000 clones; approximately 80% were seen once. The receptor was derived from a man between 65 and 79 years old who had recovered from COVID-19. The source material was peripheral blood.

CDR3 DNA: TGTGCCAGCAGCCTACTCAGGGGCCAAGAGACCCAGTACTTC. This gives the protein CASSLLRGQETQYF. V is TRBV11-3 and J is TRBJ2-5, with a possible D match to TRBD1 (6 bases). CDR1 and CDR2 (germline): SGHNT, YENEEA. The CDR3 runs 14 residues. Trimming took off 5 bases at V and 1 base at J, with 11 bases between the two ends.